The present TCR beta chain was sequenced within a study of blood T cell repertoires in COVID-19. Turning to the study itself: Sources were T cells, B-cell-depleted T cells, or PBMCs; the material itself was cDNA or gDNA.

This CDR3 is 15 amino acids long. V lost 6 bases and J lost 0, with 13 bases in between. CDR1 is SGHDT, CDR2 YYEEEE, per germline. Authors' processing steps: Reference gene primers were amplified, and this amplification served to estimate nucleated cell counts. The protocol was immunoSEQ multiplex PCR, while the TCRdb copy is restricted to in-frame clones and leaves out a portion. The V and J calls and the clone size are those of that table, but D and trimming were determined from the DNA. The data show 150,000 to 200,000 clones, with 80% to 85% seen just once and more than 5% held by the top ten. V gene TRBV5-6 combines with J gene TRBJ1-3; D gene unclear. The sample was peripheral blood. The receptor's source is a woman in her twenties or thirties with acute or convalescent COVID-19. As DNA, the CDR3 is TGTGCCAGCACCCTAACCGGTACCTCTGGAAACACCATATATTTT. Translated, it gives CASTLTGTSGNTIYF.